The clone carrying this TCR beta chain was found once. One junction end does not reproduce the germline sequence, and a read error may be involved. This sample was taken from a study of blood T cell repertoires in COVID-19. Turning to the study itself: From T cells, B-cell-depleted T cells, or PBMCs came the material, which was cDNA or gDNA.

Only in-frame clones appear in the TCRdb table, and some are missing; sequencing was by immunoSEQ multiplex PCR. The sample includes about 250,000 clones, around 82% of them seen just once. Sample: peripheral blood. The clonotype was recovered from a man aged 45 to 65 with active or convalescent COVID-19.

CDR3 in amino acids: CASNPAGGSYNEQFF. In nucleotides, the CDR3 is TGTGCCAGCAACCCAGCCGGGGGGTCCTATAATGAGCAGTTCTTC. The chain employs TRBV6-5 and TRBJ2-1; 7 nucleotides line up with TRBD2. This CDR3 is 15 amino acids long. Germline-derived CDR1 and CDR2 are MNHEY and SVGAGI.